What follows are 24 T cell receptor beta chains derived from one specimen sequenced in a study of T cell responses to AZD1222 COVID-19 vaccine. The assay was immunoSEQ multiplex PCR, and TCRdb's table has in-frame clones only and misses some. This sample has 200,000 to 250,000 clones; approximately 94% occur once, and the top ten carry 0.95% to 1.1%. Sequencing was performed on peripheral blood, taken on day 0 of MenACWY control vaccination. These TCRs come from an adult in good health.

The chain joins TRBV2 to TRBJ1-2; D remains unclear. Trimming pared 4 bases from V and 7 bases from J, leaving 7 bases between. The CDR3 has 11 amino acids. Looked up from germline, CDR1 is SNHLY and CDR2 is FYNNEI. The CDR3 DNA reads TGTGCCAGCAGTGCGGGATTTGGCTACACCTTC. Its protein product is CASSAGFGYTF. The complete variable domain, with remaining parts taken from reference TRBV2 and TRBJ1-2, reads EPEVTQTPSHQVTQMGQEVILRCVPISNHLYFYWYRQILGQKVEFLVSFYNNEISEKSEIFDDQFSVERPDGSNFTLKIRSTKLEDSAMYFCASSAGFGYTFGSGTRLTVV.

The rearrangement links TRBV6-1 to TRBJ1-1, with 9 nucleotides matching TRBD1. The junction had 6 bases not matched to a gene; V was cut back by 3 bases and J by 4 bases. From germline, CDR1 is MNHNS and CDR2 SASEGT. The CDR3 loop spans 15 amino acids. CDR3 sequence reads: CASSEQQGAFTEAFF. CDR3 bases: TGTGCCAGCAGTGAGCAACAGGGGGCTTTCACTGAAGCTTTCTTT.

The chain is built from TRBV30 and TRBJ1-1, with TRBD1 as a possible D gene (5 bases). The germline V gene has CDR1 GTSNPN and CDR2 SVGIG (reference sequence). Deletions cut 0 bases from V and 1 base from J, with 12 bases between. This CDR3 has 15 residues. This CDR3 reads CAWSVIRRGNTEAFF. Written as DNA, the CDR3 is TGTGCCTGGAGTGTAATAAGGAGGGGGAACACTGAAGCTTTCTTT. Variable domain in full (rest from reference TRBV30 and TRBJ1-1): SQTIHQWPATLVQPVGSPLSLECTVEGTSNPNLYWYRQAAGRGLQLLFYSVGIGQISSEVPQNLSASRPQDRQFILSSKKLLLSDSGFYLCAWSVIRRGNTEAFFGQGTRLTVV.

The V call is TRBV10-3, the J call TRBJ2-7; no clear D. Germline V lookup: CDR1 ENHRY, CDR2 SYGVKD. CDR3 length: 12 residues. Trimming removed 3 bases from V and 2 bases from J, with 5 bases in between. CDR3 in DNA: TGTGCCATCAGTGAAGGACCCTACGAGCAGTACTTC. Translated: CAISEGPYEQYF.

CDR3 sequence: CASSPGEYEQYF. The CDR3 coding sequence is TGTGCCAGCAGTCCCGGAGAGTACGAGCAGTACTTC. The V and J genes are TRBV12-3 or TRBV12-4 and TRBJ2-7; D unresolved. Trimming took 5 bases from V and 4 from J, leaving 9 bases between them. This CDR3 has 12 amino acids.

This rearrangement joins TRBV6-5 to TRBJ1-2, with a possible D match to TRBD1 (5 bases). CDR1 is MNHEY and CDR2 is SVGAGI in the germline V gene. The length of the CDR3 is 15 residues. Trimming pared 2 bases from V and 8 bases from J, leaving 18 bases between. The CDR3 sequence: CASSYGIGGVEGYTF. The DNA for the CDR3 is TGTGCCAGCAGTTACGGAATAGGAGGGGTGGAGGGCTACACCTTC.

This chain uses TRBV6-5 with TRBJ2-4, with 11 bases aligning to TRBD1. The CDR3 is 14 residues long. Per the germline V gene, CDR1 is MNHEY and CDR2 is SVGAGI. J was trimmed by 6 bases and V by 6 bases; bases with no gene match: 4. In DNA form, the CDR3 reads TGTGCCAGCAGGTCCGGACAGGGGGCAAACATTCAGTACTTC. Encoded protein: CASRSGQGANIQYF.

A single count supports this clone. The chain joins TRBV28 to TRBJ2-7, with D possibly being TRBD2 (5 bases). This CDR3 spans 15 amino acids. The V and J ends lost 7 bases and 2 bases respectively, with 18 bases between them. Germline V gene lookup returns CDR1 MDHEN and CDR2 SYDVKM. The CDR3 DNA reads as TGTGCCAGCATGTTTCGGACTTTATCCACCTACGAGCAGTACTTC. Translated: CASMFRTLSTYEQYF.

The CDR3 is CASSLSTEEAFF. CDR3 sequence (DNA): TGCGCCAGCAGCCTATCGACTGAGGAAGCTTTCTTT. The gene calls are TRBV5-1 and TRBJ1-1; D ambiguous. Germline CDR1 is SGHRS and CDR2 is YFSETQ. CDR3 length: 12 residues. With 4 bases removed from V and 8 bases from J, the gap between germline ends came to 12 bases.

This rearrangement joins TRBV9 to TRBJ2-5, with D possibly being TRBD2 (7 bases). V lost 0 bases and J lost 4, with 13 bases in between. CDR1 SGDLS and CDR2 YYNGEE come from the germline V gene. This CDR3 is 15 amino acids long. The CDR3 reads CASSVEGGAGETQYF. The CDR3 DNA follows: TGTGCCAGCAGCGTAGAGGGGGGGGCCGGAGAGACCCAGTACTTC.

The chain uses TRBV27 and TRBJ2-5; D gene unclear. The germline V and J ends were trimmed by 6 bases and 4 bases, with 21 bases remaining between them. The V gene's germline CDR1 is MNHEY and CDR2 SMNVEV (reference sequence). This CDR3 spans 16 amino acids. Here the CDR3 DNA reads TGTGCCAGCAGCTCATATTCCCGCGGAGCGAGAGAGACCCAGTACTTC. It specifies CASSSYSRGARETQYF.

This clone was observed a single time. The chain links TRBV7-9 to TRBJ1-4; TRBD1 matches at 7 bases. Losses at the gene ends were 7 bases for V and 6 bases for J; bases not matched to a gene: 5. The CDR3 totals 13 residues. The germline V gene encodes CDR1 SEHNR and CDR2 FQNEAQ (reference sequence). The CDR3 region is CASNLGQDEKLFF. CDR3 DNA: TGTGCCAGCAACCTTGGACAGGATGAAAAACTGTTTTTT. Full variable domain (remainder filled in from reference TRBV7-9 and TRBJ1-4): DTGVSQNPRHKITKRGQNVTFRCDPISEHNRLYWYRQTLGQGPEFLTYFQNEAQLEKSRLLSDRFSAERPKGSFSTLEIQRTEQGDSAMYLCASNLGQDEKLFFGSGTQLSVL.

The chain couples TRBV6-4 to TRBJ1-2; 9 nucleotides agree with TRBD1. This CDR3 contains 13 residues. V was pared by 6 bases and J by 7 bases, with 6 bases of the junction left unmatched. Germline V gene sequence: CDR1 MRHNA, CDR2 SNTAGT. In DNA, the CDR3 is TGTGCCAGCAGCTCCGGGACAGGGTCTGGCTACACCTTC. Translating gives CASSSGTGSGYTF.

The chain joins TRBV12-2 to TRBJ1-2. TRBV12-2 is listed as a pseudogene. The CDR3 spans 15 residues. The CDR3 region has the DNA TGTGCAAGTCCCGCCGACCGACGTCTATATTATGGCTACACCTTC. This sequence encodes CASPADRRLYYGYTF.

This rearrangement joins TRBV7-2 to TRBJ2-4; the D gene is possibly TRBD2 (5 bases). CDR3 size: 14 residues. The V gene's germline CDR1 is SGHTA and CDR2 FQGNSA. V lost 3 bases and J lost 2, with 8 bases in between. The CDR3 nucleotides are TGTGCCAGCAGCTTCGACGGGACCAAAAACATTCAGTACTTC. This codes for CASSFDGTKNIQYF.

This chain uses TRBV6-5 with TRBJ1-2; TRBD1 might be the D (6 bases). CDR3 length: 14 amino acids. Trimming removed 7 bases from V and 2 bases from J, with 14 bases in between. Germline lookup yields CDR1 MNHEY and CDR2 SVGAGI. CDR3 protein: CASTRGRGNYGYTF. In nucleotides, the CDR3 is TGTGCCAGCACGCGGGGGAGGGGGAACTATGGCTACACCTTC.

CDR3 sequence: CARSLSTRWRSNEQFF. In DNA, the CDR3 is TGTGCCAGAAGCTTAAGTACAAGGTGGCGGAGCAATGAGCAGTTCTTC. The gene calls are TRBV7-5 and TRBJ2-1; the DNA was not used to check the table's D call, TRBD2. TRBV7-5 counts as a pseudogene. This CDR3 has 16 amino acids.

The chain combines TRBV6-5 with TRBJ2-2, with TRBD1 matching 10 bases. V lost 6 bases, J lost 4 bases, and 2 bases stayed unmatched. CDR1 is MNHEY, CDR2 SVGAGI, per germline. CDR3 length: 14 residues. The CDR3 reads CASSGTGATGELFF. The CDR3 DNA reads TGTGCCAGCAGCGGGACAGGGGCCACCGGGGAGCTGTTTTTT.

Turning to this clone: Other DNA sequences from this sample encode an identical CDR3 as well. This chain uses TRBV18 with TRBJ1-2; maybe TRBD1 (5 bases). The V gene lost 3 bases and the J gene lost 1 base, with 6 bases spanning the gap. The CDR3 runs 13 residues. CDR1 and CDR2 from the germline V gene are KGHSH and LQKENI. The CDR3 region is CASSPGVNYGYTF. CDR3 nucleotides: TGTGCCAGCTCACCGGGGGTTAACTATGGCTACACCTTC.

V usage is TRBV10-3 and J usage is TRBJ1-2, with D unresolved. Trimming stripped 2 bases from V and 8 bases from J, with 12 bases between. Germline CDR1 ENHRY, CDR2 SYGVKD. CDR3 length: 13 amino acids. This CDR3 reads CAISEAHGEGYTF. The CDR3 DNA follows: TGTGCCATCAGTGAGGCCCATGGAGAGGGCTACACCTTC.

The chain is built from TRBV7-9 and TRBJ1-4; 8 bases align to TRBD1. Germline CDR1 is SEHNR and CDR2 is FQNEAQ (reference sequence). The CDR3 covers 15 residues. V dropped 5 bases and J dropped 5; count of bases not matched to a gene: 7. CDR3 protein: CASSVYRDRNEKLFF. The CDR3 DNA reads as TGTGCCAGCAGCGTGTACCGGGACAGGAATGAAAAACTGTTTTTT.

The chain recombines TRBV19 with TRBJ1-1, with D unresolved. V was cut by 5 bases and J by 5 bases, with 9 bases left in between. Germline values: CDR1 LNHDA, CDR2 SQIVND (reference sequence). The CDR3 covers 12 residues. CDR3 nucleotides: TGTGCCAGTAGTCTCGCGAGGACTGAAGCTTTCTTT. Its protein product is CASSLARTEAFF.

To note about this clone: One junction end does not reproduce the germline sequence, and a read error may be involved. The genes are TRBV3-1 (or the pseudogene TRBV3-2) and TRBJ2-2; D is undetermined. This CDR3 comprises 13 residues. The V gene's germline CDR1 is LGHDT and CDR2 YNNKEL (reference sequence). The CDR3 nucleotides are TGTGCCAGCAACCAACTACGACAAGGGGAGCTGTTTTTT. Translated, it gives CASNQLRQGELFF.

This rearrangement joins TRBV24-1 to TRBJ2-3; a possible D gene is TRBD1 (6 bases). Germline V lookup: CDR1 KGHDR, CDR2 SFDVKD. The CDR3 has 15 amino acids. Deletions cut 3 bases from V and 2 bases from J, with 11 bases between. CDR3 nucleotide sequence: TGTGCCACCAGTGATGGGGACACCTTCACAGATACGCAGTATTTT. This codes for CATSDGDTFTDTQYF.